This T cell receptor beta chain was observed in a study of T cells in localized non-small cell lung cancer. Study results and caveats: Among blood samples, higher T cell density accompanied longer overall survival. Researchers found a median around 58 of the top 100 tumor clones in adjacent lung. Uninvolved adjacent lung showed peak T cell clonality, exceeding tumor. Sequencing involved a lone tumor region, leaving heterogeneity possible.

The CDR3 totals 15 residues. The V end was cut by 0 bases, the J end by 3 bases, with 11 bases between. Germline V CDR1 and CDR2: SEHNR, FQNEAQ (reference sequence). Concerning this clone itself: Its target is not known.

Data came from immunoSEQ multiplex PCR; TCRdb stores just in-frame clones and leaves some out. The sample holds around 91,000 clones, roughly 90% seen once. The sequence was obtained from a man between 40 and 69 years old with stage I squamous cell lung carcinoma. The chain recombines TRBV7-9 with TRBJ1-2; D might be TRBD1 (5 bases). Sample: peripheral blood, taken before any cancer treatment. CDR3 bases: TGTGCCAGCAGCTTAGCCTCGAGACAGCACTATGGCTACACCTTC. Protein sequence: CASSLASRQHYGYTF.